Included here is one TCR beta chain sequence, with context. Each CDR3 protein gets one entry after TCRdb re-called the 5' RACE reads with MiXCR. The table records nearly 55,000 distinct CDR3 sequences, around 26% of them present only once. This CDR3 has 16 residues. The V end was cut by 2 bases, the J end by 0 bases, with 10 bases between. Germline assignment: CDR1 SGHTA and CDR2 FQGNSA. The genes are TRBV7-2 and TRBJ2-2; D is unresolved. The source is a female donor with breast cancer. The sequencing sample was made of tumor-infiltrating naive CD4+ T cells sorted from the breast tumor. Indicated subset: naive CD4+ T cells, CD4+CD45RA+CD25-. The CDR3 loop reads CASSLYWGSNTGELFF. The CDR3 DNA follows: TGTGCCAGCAGCTTATATTGGGGATCGAACACCGGGGAGCTGTTTTTT.